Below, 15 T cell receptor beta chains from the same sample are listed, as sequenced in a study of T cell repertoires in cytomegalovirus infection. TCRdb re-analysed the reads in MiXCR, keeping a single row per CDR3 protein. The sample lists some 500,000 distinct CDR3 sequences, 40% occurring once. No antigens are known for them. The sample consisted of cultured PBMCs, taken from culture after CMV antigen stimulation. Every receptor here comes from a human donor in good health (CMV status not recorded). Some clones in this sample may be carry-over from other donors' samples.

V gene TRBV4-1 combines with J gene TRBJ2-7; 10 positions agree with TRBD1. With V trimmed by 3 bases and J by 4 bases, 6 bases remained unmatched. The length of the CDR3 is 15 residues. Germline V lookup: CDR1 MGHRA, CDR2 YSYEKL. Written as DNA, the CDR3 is TGCGCCAGCAGCCACCCGGGACAGGGGACTTACGAGCAGTACTTC. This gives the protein CASSHPGQGTYEQYF.

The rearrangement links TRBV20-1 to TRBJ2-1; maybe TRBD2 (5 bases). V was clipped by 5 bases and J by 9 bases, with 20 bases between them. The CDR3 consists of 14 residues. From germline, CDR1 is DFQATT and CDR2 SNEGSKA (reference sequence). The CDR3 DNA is TGCAGTGCTGTAAGGACTTTAGGGTCTGGTGAGCAGTTCTTC. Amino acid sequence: CSAVRTLGSGEQFF.

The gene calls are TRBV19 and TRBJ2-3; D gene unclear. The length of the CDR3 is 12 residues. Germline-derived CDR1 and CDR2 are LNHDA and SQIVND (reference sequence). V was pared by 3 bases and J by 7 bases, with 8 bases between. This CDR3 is CASSIGGHTQYF. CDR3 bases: TGTGCCAGTAGTATTGGTGGGCATACGCAGTATTTT.

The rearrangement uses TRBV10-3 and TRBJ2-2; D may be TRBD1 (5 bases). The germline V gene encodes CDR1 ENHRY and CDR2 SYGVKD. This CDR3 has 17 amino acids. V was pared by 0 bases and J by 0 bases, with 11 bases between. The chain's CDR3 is CAISESGHRTNTGELFF. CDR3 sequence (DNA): TGTGCCATCAGTGAGTCCGGACACAGAACGAACACCGGGGAGCTGTTTTTT.

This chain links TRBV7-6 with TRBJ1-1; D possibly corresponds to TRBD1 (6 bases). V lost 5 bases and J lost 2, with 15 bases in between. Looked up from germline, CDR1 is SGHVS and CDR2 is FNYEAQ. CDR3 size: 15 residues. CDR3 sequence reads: CASSLRDTENTEAFF. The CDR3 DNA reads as TGTGCCAGCAGCCTCCGGGACACCGAAAACACTGAAGCTTTCTTT.

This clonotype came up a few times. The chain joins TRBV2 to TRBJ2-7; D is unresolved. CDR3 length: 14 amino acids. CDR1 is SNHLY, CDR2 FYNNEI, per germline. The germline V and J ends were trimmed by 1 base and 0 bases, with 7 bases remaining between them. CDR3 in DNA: TGTGCCAGCAGTGAAGAGTCTACCTCCTACGAGCAGTACTTC. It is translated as CASSEESTSYEQYF.

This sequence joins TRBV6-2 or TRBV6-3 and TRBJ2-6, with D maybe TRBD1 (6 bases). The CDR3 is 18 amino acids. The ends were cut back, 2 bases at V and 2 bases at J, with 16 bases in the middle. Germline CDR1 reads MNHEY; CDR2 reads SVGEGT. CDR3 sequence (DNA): TGTGCCAGCAGTTACGGCGTCTACAGGGTCACTGGGGCCAACGTCCTGACTTTC. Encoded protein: CASSYGVYRVTGANVLTF.

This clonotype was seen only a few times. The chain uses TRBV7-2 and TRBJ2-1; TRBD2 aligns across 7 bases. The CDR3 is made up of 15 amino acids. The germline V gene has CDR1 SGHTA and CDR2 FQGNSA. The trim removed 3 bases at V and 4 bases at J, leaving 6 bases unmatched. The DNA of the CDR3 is TGTGCCAGCAGCTTGTTAAGCGGGAAGTACAATGAGCAGTTCTTC. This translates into CASSLLSGKYNEQFF.

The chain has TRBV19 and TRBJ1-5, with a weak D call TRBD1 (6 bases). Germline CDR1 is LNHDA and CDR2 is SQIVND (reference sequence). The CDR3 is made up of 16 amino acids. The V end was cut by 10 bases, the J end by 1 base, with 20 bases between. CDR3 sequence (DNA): TGTGCCACTAGGGGCCACAGTAGGGGGAGCAATCAGCCCCAGCATTTT. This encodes CATRGHSRGSNQPQHF.

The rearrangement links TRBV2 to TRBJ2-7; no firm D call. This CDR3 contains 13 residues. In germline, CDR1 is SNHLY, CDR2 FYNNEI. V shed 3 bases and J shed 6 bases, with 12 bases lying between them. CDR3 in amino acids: CASSDGPLTEQYF. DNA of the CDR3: TGTGCCAGCAGTGACGGACCTCTTACCGAGCAGTACTTC. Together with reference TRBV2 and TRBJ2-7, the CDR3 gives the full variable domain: EPEVTQTPSHQVTQMGQEVILRCVPISNHLYFYWYRQILGQKVEFLVSFYNNEISEKSEIFDDQFSVERPDGSNFTLKIRSTKLEDSAMYFCASSDGPLTEQYFGPGTRLTVT.

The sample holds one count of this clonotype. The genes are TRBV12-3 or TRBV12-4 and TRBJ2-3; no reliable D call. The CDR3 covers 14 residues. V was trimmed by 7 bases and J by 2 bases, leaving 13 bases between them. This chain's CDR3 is CASTRVVYTDTQYF. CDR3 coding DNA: TGTGCCAGCACCCGAGTTGTCTACACAGATACGCAGTATTTT.

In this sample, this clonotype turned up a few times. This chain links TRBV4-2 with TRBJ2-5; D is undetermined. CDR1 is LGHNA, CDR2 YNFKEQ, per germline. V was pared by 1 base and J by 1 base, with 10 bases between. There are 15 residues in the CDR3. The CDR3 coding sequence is TGTGCCAGCAGCCAAGTACGAGGAATCCAAGAGACCCAGTACTTC. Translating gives CASSQVRGIQETQYF.

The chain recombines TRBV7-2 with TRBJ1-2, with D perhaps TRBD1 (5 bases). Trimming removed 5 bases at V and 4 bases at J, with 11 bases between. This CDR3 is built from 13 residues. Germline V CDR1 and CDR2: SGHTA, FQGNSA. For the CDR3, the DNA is TGTGCCAGCAGCGGGGTCCAGGGCTATGGCTACACCTTC. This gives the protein CASSGVQGYGYTF.

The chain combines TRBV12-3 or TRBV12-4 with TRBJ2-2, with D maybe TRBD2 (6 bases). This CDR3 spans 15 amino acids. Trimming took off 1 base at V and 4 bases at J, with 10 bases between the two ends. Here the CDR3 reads CASSLGLEGTGELFF. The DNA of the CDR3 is TGTGCCAGCAGTTTAGGCCTGGAGGGCACCGGGGAGCTGTTTTTT.

The CDR3 coding sequence is TGTGCCAGCAGCCAAAGGGGTAGACAGGGGACGGATGGCTACACCTTC. It specifies CASSQRGRQGTDGYTF. V and J are TRBV4-2 and TRBJ1-2, with 8 bases fitting TRBD1. Germline V gene data show CDR1 as LGHNA and CDR2 as YNFKEQ. After removal of 2 bases from V and 6 bases from J, the junction contained 11 bases not matched to a gene. The CDR3 extends over 16 amino acids.